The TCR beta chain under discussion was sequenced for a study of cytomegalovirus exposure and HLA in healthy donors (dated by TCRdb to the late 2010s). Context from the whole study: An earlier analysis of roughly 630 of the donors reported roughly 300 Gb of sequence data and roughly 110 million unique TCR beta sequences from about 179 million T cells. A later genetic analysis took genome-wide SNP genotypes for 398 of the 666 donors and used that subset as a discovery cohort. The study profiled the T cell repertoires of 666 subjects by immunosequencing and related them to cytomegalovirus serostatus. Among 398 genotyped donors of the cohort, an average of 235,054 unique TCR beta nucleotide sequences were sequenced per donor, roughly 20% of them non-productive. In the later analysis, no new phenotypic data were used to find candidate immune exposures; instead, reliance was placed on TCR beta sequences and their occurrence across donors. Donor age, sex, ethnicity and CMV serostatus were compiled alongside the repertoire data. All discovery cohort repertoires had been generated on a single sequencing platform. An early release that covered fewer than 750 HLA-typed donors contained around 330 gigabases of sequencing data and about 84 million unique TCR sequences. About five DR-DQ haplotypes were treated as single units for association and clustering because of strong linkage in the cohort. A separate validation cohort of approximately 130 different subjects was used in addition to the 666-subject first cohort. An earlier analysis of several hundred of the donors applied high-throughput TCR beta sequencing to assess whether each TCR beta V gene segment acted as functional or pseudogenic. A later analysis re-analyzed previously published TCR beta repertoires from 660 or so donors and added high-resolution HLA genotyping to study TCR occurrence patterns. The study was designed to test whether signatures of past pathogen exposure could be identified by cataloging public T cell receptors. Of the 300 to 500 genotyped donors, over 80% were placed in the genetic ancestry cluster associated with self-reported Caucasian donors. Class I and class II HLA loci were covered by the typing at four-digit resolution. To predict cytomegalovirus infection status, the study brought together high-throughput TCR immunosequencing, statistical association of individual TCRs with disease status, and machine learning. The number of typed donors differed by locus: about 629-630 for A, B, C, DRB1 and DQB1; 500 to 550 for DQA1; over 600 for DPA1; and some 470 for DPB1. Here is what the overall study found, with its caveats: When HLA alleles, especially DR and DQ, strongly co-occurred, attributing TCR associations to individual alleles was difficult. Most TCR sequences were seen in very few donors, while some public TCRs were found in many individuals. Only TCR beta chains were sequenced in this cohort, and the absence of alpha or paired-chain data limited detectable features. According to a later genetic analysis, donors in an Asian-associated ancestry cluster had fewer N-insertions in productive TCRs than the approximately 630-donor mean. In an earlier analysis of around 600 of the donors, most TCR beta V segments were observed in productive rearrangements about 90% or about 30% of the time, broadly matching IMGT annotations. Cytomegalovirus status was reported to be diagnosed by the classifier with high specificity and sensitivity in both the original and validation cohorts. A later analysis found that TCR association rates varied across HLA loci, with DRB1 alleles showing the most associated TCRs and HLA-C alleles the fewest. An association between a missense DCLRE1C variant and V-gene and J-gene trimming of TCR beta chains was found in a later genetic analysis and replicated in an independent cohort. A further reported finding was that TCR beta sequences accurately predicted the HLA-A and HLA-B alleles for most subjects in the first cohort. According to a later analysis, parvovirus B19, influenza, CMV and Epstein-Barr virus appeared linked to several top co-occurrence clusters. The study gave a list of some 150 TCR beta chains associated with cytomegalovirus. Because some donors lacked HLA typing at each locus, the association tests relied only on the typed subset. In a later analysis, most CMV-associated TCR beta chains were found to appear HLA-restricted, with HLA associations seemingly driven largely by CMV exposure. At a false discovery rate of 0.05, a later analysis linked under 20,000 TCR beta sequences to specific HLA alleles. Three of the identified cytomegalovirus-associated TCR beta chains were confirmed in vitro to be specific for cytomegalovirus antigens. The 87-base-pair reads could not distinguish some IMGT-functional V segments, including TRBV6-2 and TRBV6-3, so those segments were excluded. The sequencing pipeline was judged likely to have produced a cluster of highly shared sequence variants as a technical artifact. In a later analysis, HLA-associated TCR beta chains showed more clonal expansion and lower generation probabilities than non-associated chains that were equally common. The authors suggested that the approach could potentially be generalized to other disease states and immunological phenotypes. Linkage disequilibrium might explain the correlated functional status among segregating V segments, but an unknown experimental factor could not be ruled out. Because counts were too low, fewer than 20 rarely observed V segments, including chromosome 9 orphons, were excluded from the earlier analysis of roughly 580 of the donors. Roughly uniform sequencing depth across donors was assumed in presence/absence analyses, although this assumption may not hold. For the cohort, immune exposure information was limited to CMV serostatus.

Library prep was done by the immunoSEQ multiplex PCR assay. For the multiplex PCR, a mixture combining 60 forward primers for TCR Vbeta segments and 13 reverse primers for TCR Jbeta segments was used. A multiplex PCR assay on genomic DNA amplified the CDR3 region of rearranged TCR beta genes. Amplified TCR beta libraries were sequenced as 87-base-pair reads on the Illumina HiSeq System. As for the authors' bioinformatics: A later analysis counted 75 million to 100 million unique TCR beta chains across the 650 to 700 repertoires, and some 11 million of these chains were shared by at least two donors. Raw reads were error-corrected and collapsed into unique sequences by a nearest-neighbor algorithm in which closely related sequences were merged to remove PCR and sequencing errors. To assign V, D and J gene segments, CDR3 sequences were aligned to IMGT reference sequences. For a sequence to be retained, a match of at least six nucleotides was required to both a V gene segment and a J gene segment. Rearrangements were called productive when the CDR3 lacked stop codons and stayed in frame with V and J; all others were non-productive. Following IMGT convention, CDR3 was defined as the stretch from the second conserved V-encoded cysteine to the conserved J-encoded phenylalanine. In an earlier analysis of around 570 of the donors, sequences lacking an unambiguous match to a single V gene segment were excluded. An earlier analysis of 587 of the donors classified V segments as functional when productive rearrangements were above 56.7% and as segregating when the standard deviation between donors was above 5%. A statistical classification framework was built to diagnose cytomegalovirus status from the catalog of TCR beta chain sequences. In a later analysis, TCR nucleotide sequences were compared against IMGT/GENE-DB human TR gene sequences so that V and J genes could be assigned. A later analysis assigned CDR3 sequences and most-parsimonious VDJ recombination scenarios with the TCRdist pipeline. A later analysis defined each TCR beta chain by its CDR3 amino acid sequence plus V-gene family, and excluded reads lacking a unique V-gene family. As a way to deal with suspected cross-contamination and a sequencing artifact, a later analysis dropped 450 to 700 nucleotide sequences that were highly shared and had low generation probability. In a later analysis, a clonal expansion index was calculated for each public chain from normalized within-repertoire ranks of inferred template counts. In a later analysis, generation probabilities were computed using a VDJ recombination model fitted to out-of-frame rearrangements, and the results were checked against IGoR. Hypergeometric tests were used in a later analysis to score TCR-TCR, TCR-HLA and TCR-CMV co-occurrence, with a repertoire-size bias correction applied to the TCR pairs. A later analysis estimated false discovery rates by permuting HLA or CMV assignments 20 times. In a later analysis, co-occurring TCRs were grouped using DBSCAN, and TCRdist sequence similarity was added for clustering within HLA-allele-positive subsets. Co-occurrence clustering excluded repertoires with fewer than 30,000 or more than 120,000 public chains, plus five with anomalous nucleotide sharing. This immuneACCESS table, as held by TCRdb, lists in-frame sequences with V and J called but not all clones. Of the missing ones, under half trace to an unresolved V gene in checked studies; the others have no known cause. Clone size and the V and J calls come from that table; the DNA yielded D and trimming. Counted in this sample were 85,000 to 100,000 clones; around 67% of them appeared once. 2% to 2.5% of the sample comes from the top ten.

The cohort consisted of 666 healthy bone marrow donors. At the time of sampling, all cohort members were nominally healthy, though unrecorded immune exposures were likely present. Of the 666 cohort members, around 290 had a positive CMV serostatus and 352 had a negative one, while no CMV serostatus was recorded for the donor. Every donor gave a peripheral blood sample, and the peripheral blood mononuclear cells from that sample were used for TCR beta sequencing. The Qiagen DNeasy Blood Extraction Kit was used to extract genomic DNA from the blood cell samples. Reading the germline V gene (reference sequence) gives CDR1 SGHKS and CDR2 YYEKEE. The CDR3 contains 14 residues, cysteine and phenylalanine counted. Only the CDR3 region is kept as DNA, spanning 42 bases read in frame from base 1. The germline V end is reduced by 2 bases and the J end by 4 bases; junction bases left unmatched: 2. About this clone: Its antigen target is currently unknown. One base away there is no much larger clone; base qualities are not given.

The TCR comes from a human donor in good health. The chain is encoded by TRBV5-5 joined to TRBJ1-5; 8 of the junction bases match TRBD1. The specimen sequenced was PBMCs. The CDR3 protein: CASSFDRGNQPQHF. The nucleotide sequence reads TGTGCCAGCAGCTTCGACAGGGGAAATCAGCCCCAGCATTTT.